The text below deals with one T cell receptor beta chain. As yet, its antigen is unknown. What was sequenced were expressed TCRB transcripts, since all of the isolated RNA had been reverse transcribed. Here immunoSEQ multiplex PCR was the method, and the copy in TCRdb shows in-frame clones only, minus some. The sample lists approximately 170,000 clones; under 9.5% were seen once. This sample stems from a study of beta chain features in type 1 diabetes. Regarding the study as a whole: Equally in patients and controls, shorter templates might have been favored by PCR. It was among patients, rather than healthy donors, that naive, central memory and Treg TCRB repertoires appeared more similar. Type 1 diabetes patients had TCRB CDR3s that were shorter (moderately but significantly so) in all four CD4+ subsets.

The CDR3 consists of 14 residues. V shed 0 bases, J shed 7 bases, and the junction held 6 bases outside the gene matches. CDR1 is SGHTA and CDR2 is FQGNSA in the germline V gene. Stem cell-like memory, regulatory, central memory and naive CD4+ cells were sorted via CD45RO/CCR7/CD25/CD127/CD95/CD27. Purities in excess of 95% were seen in all sorted populations. The receptor comes from a man between 18 and 35 years old with type 1 diabetes. The rearrangement uses TRBV7-2 and TRBJ2-7; 7 bases fit TRBD2. Input material: central memory CD4+ T cells from blood. CDR3 loop: CASSLAGGFWEQYF. In DNA, the CDR3 is TGTGCCAGCAGCTTAGCGGGAGGGTTTTGGGAGCAGTACTTC.